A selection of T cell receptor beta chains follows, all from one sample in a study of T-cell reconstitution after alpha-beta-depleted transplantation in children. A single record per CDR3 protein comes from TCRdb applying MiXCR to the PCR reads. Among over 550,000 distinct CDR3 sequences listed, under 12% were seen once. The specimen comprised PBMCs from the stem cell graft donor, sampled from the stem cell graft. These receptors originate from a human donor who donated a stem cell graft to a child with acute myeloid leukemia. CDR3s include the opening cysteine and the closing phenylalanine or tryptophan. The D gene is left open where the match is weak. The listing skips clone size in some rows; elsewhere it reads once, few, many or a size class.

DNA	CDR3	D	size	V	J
TGCAGTGCTCCCCGGGACAGTAACACAGATACGCAGTATTTT	CSAPRDSNTDTQYF	TRBD1	few	TRBV20-1	TRBJ2-3
TGCAGTGCTATCGGAGGGAACTCCTACAATGAGCAGTTCTTC	CSAIGGNSYNEQFF	-	-	TRBV20-1	TRBJ2-1
TGTGCCAGCAGCATTGGACTAGCGGAAGGCAATGAGCAGTTCTTC	CASSIGLAEGNEQFF	TRBD2	few	TRBV7-9	TRBJ2-1
TGTGCCAGCAGCCAAGGGCTAGGGACCCAGTACTTC	CASSQGLGTQYF	-	few	TRBV3-1	TRBJ2-5
TGTGCCAGCATCCAGGGACGGCCCTCTGGGGCCAACGTCCTGACTTTC	CASIQGRPSGANVLTF	-	many	TRBV6-2/TRBV6-3	TRBJ2-6
TGTGCCAGCATGAGTGTAGATACGCAGTATTTT	CASMSVDTQYF	-	-	TRBV3-1	TRBJ2-3
TGTGCCAGCAGCGCCGTAGGGCCCTACAATGAGCAGTTCTTC	CASSAVGPYNEQFF	-	few	TRBV7-9	TRBJ2-1
TGTGCCAGCAGCCAAGGCCGAAGTAGCAATCAGCCCCAGCATTTT	CASSQGRSSNQPQHF	-	-	TRBV3-1	TRBJ1-5
TGTGCCATCAGTGCGCCGTTGGGGAGGGAGCAGTACTTC	CAISAPLGREQYF	-	-	TRBV10-3	TRBJ2-7
TGCAGCGTTCATGCTAGCGGGTACGAGCAGTACTTC	CSVHASGYEQYF	TRBD2	-	TRBV29-1	TRBJ2-7
TGTGCCAGCGGAAGTGCGGGAGCGGGTGAGCAGTACTTC	CASGSAGAGEQYF	TRBD2	many	TRBV6-1	TRBJ2-7
TGCAGCGTTGAGCGGGAGCTAACAGATACGCAGTATTTT	CSVERELTDTQYF	TRBD2	-	TRBV29-1	TRBJ2-3
TGCAGTGCTGGAGGGCCGGGACTAGCGGGAAATGAGCAGTTCTTC	CSAGGPGLAGNEQFF	TRBD2	-	TRBV20-1	TRBJ2-1
TGTGCCACCAGCAGAGATAACCTAGTAAACATTCAGTACTTC	CATSRDNLVNIQYF	-	-	TRBV15	TRBJ2-4
TGTGCCAGCAGTTTAATCGCAACAACTACGCAGTATTTT	CASSLIATTTQYF	-	few	TRBV12-3/TRBV12-4	TRBJ2-3
TGTGCCAGCAGCTTACGGAGCGGGAGTAGGTACAATGAGCAGTTCTTC	CASSLRSGSRYNEQFF	TRBD2	few	TRBV7-8	TRBJ2-1
TGTGCCAGCACCCCATATGGGGCTTACGAGCAGTACTTC	CASTPYGAYEQYF	-	-	TRBV3-1	TRBJ2-7
TGCAGCGTTGAAGTGGGCACAGATACGCAGTATTTT	CSVEVGTDTQYF	-	many	TRBV29-1	TRBJ2-3
TGTGCCTGGATGTATAGCGGGAGTTCCAATGAGCAGTTCTTC	CAWMYSGSSNEQFF	TRBD2	-	TRBV30	TRBJ2-1
TGCAGCGTTGGTCTAGGGGCCCAAGAGACCCAGTACTTC	CSVGLGAQETQYF	-	few	TRBV29-1	TRBJ2-5
TGCGCCAGCAGTTCGCTGGTTGGAACCGGGGAGCTGTTTTTT	CASSSLVGTGELFF	-	-	TRBV5-1	TRBJ2-2
TGTGCCACGAGGACTGAAAACATTCAGTACTTC	CATRTENIQYF	-	many	TRBV2	TRBJ2-4
TGCAGCGTTGACATGGCAGGGATGGGCACTGAAGCTTTCTTT	CSVDMAGMGTEAFF	-	many	TRBV29-1	TRBJ1-1
TGCAGCGTTGGGAGACAGGGGGCGCGAAACATTCAGTACTTC	CSVGRQGARNIQYF	TRBD1	few	TRBV29-1	TRBJ2-4
TGTGCCAGCAGCCACCCAGCTTTCCAAGAGACCCAGTACTTC	CASSHPAFQETQYF	-	-	TRBV7-9	TRBJ2-5
TGCAGCTCCCCCTCTAGGACTAGCTACAATGAGCAGTTCTTC	CSSPSRTSYNEQFF	TRBD2	few	TRBV29-1	TRBJ2-1
TGTGCCAGCAGCTACGGGACAGTGGGTCTTGGCTACACCTTC	CASSYGTVGLGYTF	TRBD1	few	TRBV7-2	TRBJ1-2
TGCAGCGGCCGAGGGAACATGAACACTGAAGCTTTCTTT	CSGRGNMNTEAFF	-	few	TRBV29-1	TRBJ1-1